In this sample, the clone carrying this T cell receptor (beta chain) turned up once. This sample is part of a study of blood T cell repertoires in COVID-19. V lost 6 bases and J 0 bases, leaving 17 bases between the germline ends. The CDR3 loop spans 15 amino acids. CDR1 and CDR2 from the germline V gene are DFQATT and SNEGSKA (reference sequence). Authors' data handling: Amplified reference gene primers provided the basis for estimating nucleated cell counts. This table comes from immunoSEQ multiplex PCR, and its TCRdb copy is limited to in-frame clones, with some not included. The DNA was the basis for D and trimming; V, J and clone size are from that table. Of about 65,000 clones listed, roughly nine tenths are singletons.

This TCR was sampled from a man aged 55-75 years with acute or convalescent COVID-19. Sequencing was done on a sample of peripheral blood. The rearrangement links TRBV20-1 to TRBJ1-1; no clear D. CDR3 region: CSASVAGSLNTEAFF. The CDR3 region has the DNA TGCAGTGCGAGTGTGGCAGGAAGCCTGAACACTGAAGCTTTCTTT.